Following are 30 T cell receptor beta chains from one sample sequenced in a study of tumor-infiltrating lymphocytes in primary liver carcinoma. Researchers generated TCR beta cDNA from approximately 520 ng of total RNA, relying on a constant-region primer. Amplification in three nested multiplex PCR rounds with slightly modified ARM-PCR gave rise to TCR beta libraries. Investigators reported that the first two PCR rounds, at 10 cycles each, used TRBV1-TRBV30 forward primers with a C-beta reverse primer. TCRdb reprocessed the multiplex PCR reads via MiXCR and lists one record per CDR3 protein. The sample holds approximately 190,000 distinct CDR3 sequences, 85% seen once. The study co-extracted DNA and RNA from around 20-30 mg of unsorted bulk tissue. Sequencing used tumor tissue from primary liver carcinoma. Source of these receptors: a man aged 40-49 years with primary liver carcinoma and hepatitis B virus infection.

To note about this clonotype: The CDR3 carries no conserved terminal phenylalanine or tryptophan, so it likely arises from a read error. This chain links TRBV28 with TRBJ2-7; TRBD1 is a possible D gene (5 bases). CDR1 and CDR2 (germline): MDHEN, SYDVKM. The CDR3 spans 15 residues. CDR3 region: CASSLDMGRFHEQYL. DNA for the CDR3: TGTGCCAGTAGTTTAGACATGGGGCGCTTTCACGAGCAGTACTTA.

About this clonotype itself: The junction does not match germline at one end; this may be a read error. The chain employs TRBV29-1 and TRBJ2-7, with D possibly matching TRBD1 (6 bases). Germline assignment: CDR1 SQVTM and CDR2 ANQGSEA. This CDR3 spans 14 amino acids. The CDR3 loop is CIVEEQGRTYAQYF. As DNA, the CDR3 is TGCATCGTTGAGGAACAGGGCAGGACCTACGCTCAGTACTTC.

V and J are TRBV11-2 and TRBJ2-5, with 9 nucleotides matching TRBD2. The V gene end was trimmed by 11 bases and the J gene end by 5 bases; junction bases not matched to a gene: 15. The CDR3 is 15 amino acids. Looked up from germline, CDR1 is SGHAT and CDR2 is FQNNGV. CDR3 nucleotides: TGTGCCGGCAACTACCGGCGGGGGGGCCGGGAGACCCAGTACTTC. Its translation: CAGNYRRGGRETQYF.

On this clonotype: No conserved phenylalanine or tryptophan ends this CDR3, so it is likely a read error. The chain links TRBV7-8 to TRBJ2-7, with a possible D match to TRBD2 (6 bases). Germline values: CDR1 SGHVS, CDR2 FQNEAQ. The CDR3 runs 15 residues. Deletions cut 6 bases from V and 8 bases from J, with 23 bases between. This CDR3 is CASRVIAGSRGKQYS. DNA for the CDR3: TGTGCCAGCAGAGTAATCGCGGGGAGCCGGGGGAAGCAGTACTCC.

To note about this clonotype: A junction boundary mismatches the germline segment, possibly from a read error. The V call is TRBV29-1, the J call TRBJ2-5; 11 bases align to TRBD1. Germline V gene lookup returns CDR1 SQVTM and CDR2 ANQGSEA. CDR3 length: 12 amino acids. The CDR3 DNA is TGCACCGTGTGGGGGACAGGGGGGACCCAATACTTC. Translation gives CTVWGTGGTQYF.

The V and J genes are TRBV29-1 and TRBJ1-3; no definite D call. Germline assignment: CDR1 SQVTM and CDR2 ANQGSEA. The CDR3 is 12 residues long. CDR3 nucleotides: TGCAGTGTAAAGTGTAATGGAAACACCATATATTTT. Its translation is CSVKCNGNTIYF.

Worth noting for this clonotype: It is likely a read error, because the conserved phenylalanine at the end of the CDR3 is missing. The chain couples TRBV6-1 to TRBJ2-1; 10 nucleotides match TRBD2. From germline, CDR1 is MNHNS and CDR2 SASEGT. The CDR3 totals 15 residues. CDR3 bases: TGTGCCAACAGTGAAGGACTAGCGGCGTACAATGAGCAGTTCCTA. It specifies CANSEGLAAYNEQFL.

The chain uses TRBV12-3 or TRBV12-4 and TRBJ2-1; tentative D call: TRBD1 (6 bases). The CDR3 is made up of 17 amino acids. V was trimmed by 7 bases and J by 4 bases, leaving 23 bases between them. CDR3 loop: CASNFRGTPKTYNEQFF. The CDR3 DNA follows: TGTGCCAGCAATTTTAGAGGGACACCGAAAACTTACAATGAGCAGTTCTTC.

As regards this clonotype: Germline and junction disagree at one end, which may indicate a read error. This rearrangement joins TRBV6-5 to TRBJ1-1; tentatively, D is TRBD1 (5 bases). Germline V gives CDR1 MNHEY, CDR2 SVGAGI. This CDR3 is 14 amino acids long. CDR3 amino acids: CASNYGGAVGEAFF. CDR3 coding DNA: TGTGCCAGCAATTACGGGGGTGCGGTAGGTGAAGCTTTCTTT.

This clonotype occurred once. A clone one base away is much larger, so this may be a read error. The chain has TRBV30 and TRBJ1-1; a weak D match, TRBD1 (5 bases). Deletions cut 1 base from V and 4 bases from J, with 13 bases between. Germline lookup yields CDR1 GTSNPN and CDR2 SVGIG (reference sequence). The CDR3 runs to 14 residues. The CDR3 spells CAWSAGPLGTEAFF. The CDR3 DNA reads TGTGCCTGGAGTGCAGGGCCGCTGGGCACTGAAGCTTTCTTT.

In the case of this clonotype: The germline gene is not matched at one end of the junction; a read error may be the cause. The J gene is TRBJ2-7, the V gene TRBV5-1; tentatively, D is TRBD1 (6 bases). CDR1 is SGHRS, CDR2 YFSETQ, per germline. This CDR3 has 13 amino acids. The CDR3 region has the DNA TGCGCCAACAGGGAACCTACTAGTTACGAGCGGTACTTC. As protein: CANREPTSYERYF.

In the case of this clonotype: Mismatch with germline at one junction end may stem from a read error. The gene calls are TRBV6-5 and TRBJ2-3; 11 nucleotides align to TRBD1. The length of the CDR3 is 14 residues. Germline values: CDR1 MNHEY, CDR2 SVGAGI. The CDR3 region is CASKRTGGTDTKYF. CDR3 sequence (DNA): TGTGCCAGTAAAAGGACAGGGGGCACGGATACGAAGTATTTT.

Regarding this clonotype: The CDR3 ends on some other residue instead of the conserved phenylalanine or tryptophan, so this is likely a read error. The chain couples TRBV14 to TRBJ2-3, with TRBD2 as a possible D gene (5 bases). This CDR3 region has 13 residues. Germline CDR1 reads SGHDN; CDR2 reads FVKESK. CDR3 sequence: CAISRGYTDTQYV. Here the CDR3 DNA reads TGTGCCATCAGCCGGGGATACACAGATACGCAGTATGTT.

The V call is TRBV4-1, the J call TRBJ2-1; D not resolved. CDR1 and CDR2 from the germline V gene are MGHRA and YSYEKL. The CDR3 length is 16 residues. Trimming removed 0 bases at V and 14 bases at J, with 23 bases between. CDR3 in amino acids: CASSQEAATGYNEEFF. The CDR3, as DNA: TGCGCCAGCAGCCAAGAAGCAGCGACCGGCTACAATGAAGAGTTCTTC.

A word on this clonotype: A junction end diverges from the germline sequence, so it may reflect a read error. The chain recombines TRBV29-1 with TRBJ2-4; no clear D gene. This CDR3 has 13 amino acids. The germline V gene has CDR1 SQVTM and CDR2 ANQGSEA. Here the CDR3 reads CSALPNAKNIHYF. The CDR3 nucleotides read TGCAGCGCCCTGCCCAACGCCAAAAACATTCACTACTTC.

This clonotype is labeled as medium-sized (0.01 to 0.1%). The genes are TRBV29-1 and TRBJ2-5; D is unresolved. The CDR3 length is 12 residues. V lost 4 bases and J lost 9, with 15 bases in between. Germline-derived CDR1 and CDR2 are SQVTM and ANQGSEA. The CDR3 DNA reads TGCAGCGTTGTTGGCTCCGTGGAATCCCAGTACTTC. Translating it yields CSVVGSVESQYF.

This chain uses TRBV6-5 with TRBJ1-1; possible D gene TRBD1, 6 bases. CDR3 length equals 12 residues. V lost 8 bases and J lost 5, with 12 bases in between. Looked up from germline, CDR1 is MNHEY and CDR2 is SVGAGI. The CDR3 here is CASGTGRTEAFF. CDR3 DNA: TGTGCCAGCGGTACAGGGCGGACTGAAGCTTTCTTT.

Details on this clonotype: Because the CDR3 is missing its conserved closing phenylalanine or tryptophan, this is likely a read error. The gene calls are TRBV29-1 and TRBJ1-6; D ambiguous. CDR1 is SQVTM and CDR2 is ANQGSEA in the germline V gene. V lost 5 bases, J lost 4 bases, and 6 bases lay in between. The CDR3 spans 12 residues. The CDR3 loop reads CSVTQYNSPLHC. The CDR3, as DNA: TGCAGCGTTACTCAGTATAATTCACCCCTCCACTGT.

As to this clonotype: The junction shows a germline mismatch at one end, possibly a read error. The CDR3 sequence is CASSDSAGSTDMQYF. CDR3 nucleotides: TGTGCCAGCAGTGACTCCGCGGGCAGTACAGATATGCAGTATTTT. J is TRBJ2-3 and V is TRBV6-4; D perhaps matches TRBD2 (5 bases). The CDR3 totals 15 residues. Germline V gene data show CDR1 as MRHNA and CDR2 as SNTAGT.

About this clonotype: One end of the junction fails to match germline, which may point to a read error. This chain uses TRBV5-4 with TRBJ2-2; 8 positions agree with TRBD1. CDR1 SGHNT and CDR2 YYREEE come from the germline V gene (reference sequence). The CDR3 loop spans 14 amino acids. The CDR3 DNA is TGTGCCAACAGCGCCCGACAGGGGCCCGGGGAGCTGTTTTTT. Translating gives CANSARQGPGELFF.

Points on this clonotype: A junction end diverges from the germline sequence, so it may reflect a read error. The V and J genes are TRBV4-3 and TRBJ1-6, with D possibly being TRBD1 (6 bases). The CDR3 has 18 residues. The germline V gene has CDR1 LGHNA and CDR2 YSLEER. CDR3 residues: CPSSQEGPGHANNSPLHF. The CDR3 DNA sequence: TGCCCCAGCAGCCAAGAAGGCCCGGGACATGCAAATAATTCACCCCTCCACTTT.

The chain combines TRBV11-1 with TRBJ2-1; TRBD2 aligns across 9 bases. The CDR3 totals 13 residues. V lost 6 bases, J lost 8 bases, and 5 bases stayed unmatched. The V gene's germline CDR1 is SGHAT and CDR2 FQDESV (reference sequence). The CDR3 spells CASRAGGPYEQFF. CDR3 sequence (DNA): TGTGCCAGCAGGGCGGGAGGGCCATATGAGCAGTTCTTC.

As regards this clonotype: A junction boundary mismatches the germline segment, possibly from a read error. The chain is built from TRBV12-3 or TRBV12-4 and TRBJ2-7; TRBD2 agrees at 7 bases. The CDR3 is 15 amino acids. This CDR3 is CAISSGGSESYEQYF. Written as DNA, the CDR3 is TGTGCCATCAGTTCAGGCGGGAGTGAGTCATACGAGCAGTACTTC.

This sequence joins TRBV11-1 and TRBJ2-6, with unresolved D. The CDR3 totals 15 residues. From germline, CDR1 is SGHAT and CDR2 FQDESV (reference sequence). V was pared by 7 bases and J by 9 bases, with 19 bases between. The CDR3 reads CASILGRAGVNVLTF. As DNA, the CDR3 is TGTGCCAGCATCTTGGGCCGAGCTGGAGTCAACGTCCTGACTTTC.

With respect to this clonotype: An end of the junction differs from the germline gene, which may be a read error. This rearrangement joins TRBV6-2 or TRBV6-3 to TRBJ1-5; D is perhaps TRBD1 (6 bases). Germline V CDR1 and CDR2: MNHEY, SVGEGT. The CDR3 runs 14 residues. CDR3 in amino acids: CASRSDRLNQPRHF. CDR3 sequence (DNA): TGTGCCAGCAGGTCTGACAGGCTCAATCAGCCCCGGCATTTT.

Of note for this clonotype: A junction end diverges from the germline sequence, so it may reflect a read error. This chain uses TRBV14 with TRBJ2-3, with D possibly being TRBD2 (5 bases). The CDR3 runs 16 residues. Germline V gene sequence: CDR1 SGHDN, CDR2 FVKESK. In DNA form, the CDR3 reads TGTGCCAGTAGCCAAGATTCAGGACTCTACACAGATACGCAGTATTTT. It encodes CASSQDSGLYTDTQYF.

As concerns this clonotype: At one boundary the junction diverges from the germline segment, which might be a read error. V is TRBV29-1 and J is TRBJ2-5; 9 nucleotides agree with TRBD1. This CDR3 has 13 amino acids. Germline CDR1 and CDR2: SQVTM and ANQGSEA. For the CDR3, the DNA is TGTAGCAGCATACAGGGGGCGGGAGAGACCCAGTACTTC. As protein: CSSIQGAGETQYF. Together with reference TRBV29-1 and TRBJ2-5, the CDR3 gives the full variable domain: SAVISQKPSRDICQRGTSLTIQCQVDSQVTMMFWYRQQPGQSLTLIATANQGSEATYESGFVIDKFPISRPNLTFSTLTVSNMSPEDSSIYLCSSIQGAGETQYFGPGTRLLVL.

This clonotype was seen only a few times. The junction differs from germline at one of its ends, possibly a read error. CDR3 residues: CSVEEPDRNIQYF. CDR3 DNA sequence: TGTAGCGTTGAAGAACCCGATCGTAACATTCAGTACTTC. The chain joins TRBV29-1 to TRBJ2-4; D possibly corresponds to TRBD2 (5 bases). This CDR3 has 13 residues. Per germline, CDR1 SQVTM and CDR2 ANQGSEA.

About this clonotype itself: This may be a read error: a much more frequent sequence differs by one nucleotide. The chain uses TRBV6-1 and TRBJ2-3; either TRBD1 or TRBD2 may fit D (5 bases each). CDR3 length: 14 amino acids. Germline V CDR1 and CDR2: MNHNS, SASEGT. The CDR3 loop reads CASSVGEATETQYF. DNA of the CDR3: TGTGCCAGCAGTGTGGGGGAAGCGACAGAAACGCAGTATTTT.

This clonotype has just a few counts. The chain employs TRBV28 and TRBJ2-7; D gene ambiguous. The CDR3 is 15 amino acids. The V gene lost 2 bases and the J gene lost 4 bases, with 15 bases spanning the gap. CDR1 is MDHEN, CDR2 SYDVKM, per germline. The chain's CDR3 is CASSLLRADAYEQYF. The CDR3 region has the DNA TGTGCCAGCAGTTTACTTAGGGCGGACGCGTACGAGCAGTACTTC.